The clone carrying this T cell receptor beta chain was picked up one time. Its specificity is not known. Unique molecular identifiers were built into the TCRbeta library. TCRdb re-derived calls from the PCR reads in MiXCR, one entry per CDR3 protein. The sample consists of just over 950,000 distinct CDR3 sequences, under 30% of them appearing once. The sample originates from a study of T-cell reconstitution after alpha-beta-depleted transplantation in children. Study results and caveats: It was reported that alpha-beta T cells came from several hundred expanded graft clones (about two months after transplant). Some patients showed high day-60 TCRbeta diversity, which derived from surviving recipient T cells and thymic progenitors. T-cell counts and diversity were attributed mostly to newly produced T cells one year after transplant.

This CDR3 region has 14 residues. Trimming took 2 bases from V and 9 from J; bases not matched to a gene: 5. This material consisted of PBMCs, mostly from graft donor cells, taken 360 days after TCRalphabeta/CD19-depleted stem cell transplant. V and J are TRBV12-3 or TRBV12-4 and TRBJ2-1; 9 nucleotides match TRBD2. This receptor was identified in a boy under two years old who had a stem cell transplant for SCID, so the T cells may come from the graft donor. The CDR3 bases are TGTGCCAGCAGTTTAAGCGGGGGGTCGGGTGAGCAGTTCTTC. Its protein product is CASSLSGGSGEQFF.